These T cell receptor beta chains were read from a single sample in a study of T cell repertoires in cytomegalovirus infection. TCRdb reanalysed the reads using MiXCR and keeps one entry per CDR3 protein. The table includes tens of thousands of distinct CDR3 sequences, about half detected once. The antigens for these receptors are not known. Sequenced material: CD8+ T cells from cultured PBMCs, taken from culture after CMV antigen stimulation. All receptors derive from a human donor in good health (CMV status not recorded). Some clones in this sample may be carry-over from other donors' samples. Each CDR3 is given with its conserved first and last residue. D genes are given only for firm matches. Clone size, where shown, is once, few, many, or a class for clones that have expanded.

>TRBV7-6|TRBJ2-7|few|TRBD2
TGTGCCAGCAGCCCGGGGGGGCGGTACGAGCAGTACTTC
CASSPGGRYEQYF
>TRBV2|TRBJ1-6|.|.
TGTGCCAGCAGTGACAGGGGCGGGAATTCACCCCTCCACTTT
CASSDRGGNSPLHF
>TRBV7-2|TRBJ1-1|.|TRBD1
TGTGCCAGCAGCTTAGGGCCAGGGGGCTCTGAAGCTTTCTTT
CASSLGPGGSEAFF
>TRBV7-3|TRBJ2-3|.|.
TGTGCCAGCAGCTTAAGTGACAGTGAAGATACGCAGTATTTT
CASSLSDSEDTQYF
>TRBV7-2|TRBJ2-1|.|.
TGTGCCAGCAGCTTAGGGAGCAGTTACAATGAGCAGTTCTTC
CASSLGSSYNEQFF
>TRBV20-1|TRBJ1-4|few|.
TGCAGTGCTATTCATGGCCCCCGGGGTGAAAAACTGTTTTTT
CSAIHGPRGEKLFF
>TRBV11-2|TRBJ2-2|.|TRBD2
TGTGCCAGCAGCCCTTGGCCCGGGACTAGCGGGAAGGGGACCGGGGAGCTGTTTTTT
CASSPWPGTSGKGTGELFF
>TRBV7-6|TRBJ2-1|.|.
TGTGCCAGCAGCTTAATAGGGCACAATGAGCAGTTCTTC
CASSLIGHNEQFF
>TRBV5-6|TRBJ1-3|.|.
TGTGCCAGCAGCCCGACAGCCTCTGGAAACACCATATATTTT
CASSPTASGNTIYF
>TRBV10-3|TRBJ2-7|.|.
TGTGCCATCACGGACACCCGCACCTACGAGCAGTACTTC
CAITDTRTYEQYF
>TRBV28|TRBJ2-1|.|.
TGTGCCAGCAGTTTACCCTCTTCGAATACGTACAATGAGCAGTTCTTC
CASSLPSSNTYNEQFF
>TRBV7-8|TRBJ2-7|few|.
TGTGCCAGCAGCCCCCGGGGCCGCCGCTACGAGCAGTACTTC
CASSPRGRRYEQYF
>TRBV19|TRBJ2-7|.|.
TGTGCCAGTAGTATAGGGGGGAACTACGAGCAGTACTTC
CASSIGGNYEQYF
>TRBV28|TRBJ2-3|few|TRBD2
TGTGCCAGCAGTCTGCTGACTAGCGGCCGAGGCACAGATACGCAGTATTTT
CASSLLTSGRGTDTQYF
>TRBV12-3/TRBV12-4|TRBJ2-1|.|TRBD2
TGTGCCAGCAGTTTGGCAGCGGGGGGGCCAGGGGAGCAGTTCTTC
CASSLAAGGPGEQFF
>TRBV7-8|TRBJ1-1|.|.
TGTGCCAGCAGCTTTCCGAAAGGAGAGATGAACACTGAAGCTTTCTTT
CASSFPKGEMNTEAFF
>TRBV12-3/TRBV12-4|TRBJ2-2|once|.
TGTGCCAGCAGTTCTCAACAGAGGAACACCGGGGAGCTGTTTTTT
CASSSQQRNTGELFF
>TRBV28|TRBJ2-1|.|TRBD2
TGTGCCAGCAGTCCCCAGCGGGAGGGCTACAATGAGCAGTTCTTC
CASSPQREGYNEQFF
>TRBV20-1|TRBJ2-2|.|TRBD2
TGCAGTGCCCCGGGACTAGCGGGAGCCATCGGCACCGGGGAGCTGTTTTTT
CSAPGLAGAIGTGELFF
>TRBV20-1|TRBJ2-5|.|TRBD2
TGCAGTGCTAGATTGAGGACTAGCGTGGCGGAGACCCAGTACTTC
CSARLRTSVAETQYF
>TRBV27|TRBJ1-1|.|TRBD1
TGTGCCAGCAGTTTCAGGGGGAGCGCTGAAGCTTTCTTT
CASSFRGSAEAFF
>TRBV28|TRBJ2-3|.|TRBD2
TGTGCCAGCAGTTGGGGGGGAGCGACTACAGATACGCAGTATTTT
CASSWGGATTDTQYF
>TRBV27|TRBJ1-5|.|.
TGTGCCAGCAGAAAATCCTCCCCCGAATTCAATCAGCCCCAGCATTTT
CASRKSSPEFNQPQHF
>TRBV7-9|TRBJ2-7|few|TRBD1
TGTGCCAGCAGCTTAGTGGGGACAGACTACGAGCAGTACTTC
CASSLVGTDYEQYF
>TRBV7-8|TRBJ2-2|.|TRBD1
TGTGCCAGCAGCGGCACAGGGGAACCCGGGGAGCTGTTTTTT
CASSGTGEPGELFF
>TRBV6-1|TRBJ2-7|.|TRBD1
TGTGCCTTAACCAGGACAGGGGACCACGAGCAGTACTTC
CALTRTGDHEQYF
>TRBV7-6|TRBJ1-5|.|.
TGTGCCAGCAGCCAACGTCCGATACCCCCGAGAGACAACAGGGACCCCTACAATCAGCCCCAGCATTTT
CASSQRPIPPRDNRDPYNQPQHF
>TRBV7-9|TRBJ2-1|.|.
TGTGCCAGCAGCCTCAACCTAAACAATGAGCAGTTCTTC
CASSLNLNNEQFF
>TRBV6-6|TRBJ1-4|.|.
TGTGCCAGCAGAGAGGAAAGGGAGGACAGACTTAATGAAAAACTGTTTTTT
CASREEREDRLNEKLFF
>TRBV4-1|TRBJ2-2|.|.
TGCGCCAGCAGCCAAGAATTCTCCGGGGAGCTGTTTTTT
CASSQEFSGELFF
>TRBV4-3|TRBJ1-5|once|.
TGCGCCAGCAGGACAGGTTATAGCAATCAGCCCCAGCATTTT
CASRTGYSNQPQHF
>TRBV7-3|TRBJ1-2|.|TRBD1
TGTGCCAGCAGCCCGGTGGCGGGACAGAACTATGGCTACACCTTC
CASSPVAGQNYGYTF
>TRBV7-9|TRBJ1-2|few|.
TGTGCCAGCAGCTTAGACAACTATGGCTACACCTTC
CASSLDNYGYTF
>TRBV7-9|TRBJ2-7|few|TRBD2
TGTGCCAGCAGCCCCGGCGGGGGGCGGGAGCTTGACGAGCAGTACTTC
CASSPGGGRELDEQYF
>TRBV6-2/TRBV6-3|TRBJ2-3|many|.
TGTGCCAGCAGTTACCCCGATACGCAGTATTTT
CASSYPDTQYF
>TRBV6-5|TRBJ2-1|few|TRBD1
TGTGCCAGCAGTTCGGGACAGCACAATGAGCAGTTCTTC
CASSSGQHNEQFF
>TRBV11-2|TRBJ2-1|few|TRBD1
TGTGCCAGCAGCCGAGCGACAGGGCTCAATGAGCAGTTCTTC
CASSRATGLNEQFF
>TRBV7-6|TRBJ2-1|.|TRBD1
TGTGCCAGCAGCTTAGTTATGGGGCAGGGGGATGAGCAGTTCTTC
CASSLVMGQGDEQFF
>TRBV11-2|TRBJ2-1|few|.
TGTGCCAGCAGCTTAGATCTACGGAGCTCCTACAATGAGCAGTTCTTC
CASSLDLRSSYNEQFF
>TRBV6-8|TRBJ2-1|few|TRBD2
TGTGCCAGCAGTTATGGACTAGCGGGGGCTCCAGGGGATGAGCAGTTCTTC
CASSYGLAGAPGDEQFF
>TRBV28|TRBJ2-6|.|.
TGTGCCAGCAGTTTATTATATCTCCCCGACCCTGGGGCCAACGTCCTGACTTTC
CASSLLYLPDPGANVLTF
>TRBV12-3/TRBV12-4|TRBJ2-5|few|TRBD2
TGTGCCAGCAGATCTGGGGTAGCGGGGCGAGAGACCCAGTACTTC
CASRSGVAGRETQYF